The entry below describes one TCR beta chain. The CDR3 contains 14 residues. The V end was cut by 2 bases, the J end by 5 bases, with 12 bases between. Germline assignment: CDR1 MNHEY and CDR2 SVGAGI. Using immunoSEQ multiplex PCR, the repertoire was profiled, and TCRdb retains in-frame clones only, with some absent. The repertoire has fewer than 100,000 clones, approximately 86% of them found once; the top ten carry approximately 10%. This entry comes from a study of blood T cell repertoires in COVID-19. About the study: COVID-19 samples from acute and convalescent phases originated in the United States, Italy and Spain.

Material for sequencing was peripheral blood. This clonotype was obtained from a man in his fifties or sixties with acute or convalescent COVID-19. The chain couples TRBV6-5 to TRBJ1-1; D might be TRBD1 (6 bases). The CDR3, as DNA: TGTGCCAGCAGTTACGGGCAACAGGGAACTGAAGCTTTCTTT. Encoded protein: CASSYGQQGTEAFF.